The 29 T cell receptor beta chains presented below share a single source sample, sequenced in a study of identical twins. TCRdb reprocessed the 5' RACE reads with MiXCR, giving one entry per CDR3 protein. The sample has about 530,000 distinct CDR3 sequences, around 24% seen once; the top ten hold around 0.5%. These data were likewise used in another study, on yellow fever vaccine responses in identical twins.

The sequenced material came from CD4+ T cells sorted from blood. These TCRs come from a woman aged 18-29 years in good health.

V is TRBV7-3 and J is TRBJ2-3; TRBD2 is a possible D gene (6 bases). CDR1 SGHTA and CDR2 FQGTGA come from the germline V gene. This CDR3 is built from 13 residues. Between the trimmed V and J ends, which lost 4 bases and 6 bases, there was a span of 11 bases. The DNA for the CDR3 is TGTGCCAGCAGCTCGCCCGGGAGTGATACGCAGTATTTT. It translates to CASSSPGSDTQYF.

This clonotype has only a few counts. The rearrangement links TRBV6-5 to TRBJ1-3; 7 bases are shared with TRBD1. The germline V gene encodes CDR1 MNHEY and CDR2 SVGAGI. The CDR3 runs to 14 residues. After removal of 0 bases from V and 7 bases from J, the junction contained 3 bases not matched to a gene. CDR3 region: CASSYSPRGNTIYF. The CDR3 nucleotides are TGTGCCAGCAGTTACTCGCCCAGGGGGAACACCATATATTTT.

This clonotype was detected ten times or more. The germline gene is not matched at one end of the junction; a read error may be the cause. The CDR3 reads CASSLDPGNTGELFF. CDR3 nucleotide sequence: TGTGCCAGCAGCTTGGACCCGGGGAACACCGGGGAGCTGTTTTTT. The rearrangement joins TRBV5-1 to TRBJ2-2; no clear D gene. The CDR3 length is 15 residues. Germline assignment: CDR1 SGHRS and CDR2 YFSETQ.

The J gene is TRBJ1-3, the V gene TRBV12-3 or TRBV12-4; D not resolved. Trimming removed 5 bases at V and 0 bases at J, with 14 bases between. The CDR3 loop spans 16 amino acids. As DNA, the CDR3 is TGTGCCAGCAGTCGCGCCGCGGCCAGCTCTGGAAACACCATATATTTT. Protein: CASSRAAASSGNTIYF.

This clonotype was detected a few times. The chain couples TRBV6-5 to TRBJ2-5, with D hard to call. CDR3 length: 14 residues. Germline V gene lookup returns CDR1 MNHEY and CDR2 SVGAGI. Trimming removed 0 bases at V and 2 bases at J, with 7 bases between. Here the CDR3 DNA reads TGTGCCAGCAGTTACTCGAGCAGTCAAGAGACCCAGTACTTC. Amino acid sequence: CASSYSSSQETQYF.

The sample holds a few counts of this clonotype. The chain recombines TRBV15 with TRBJ2-5; maybe TRBD2 (6 bases). The ends were cut back, 5 bases at V and 4 bases at J, with 8 bases in the middle. Germline CDR1 reads LNHNV; CDR2 reads YYDKDF (reference sequence). The length of the CDR3 is 12 residues. CDR3 loop: CATSGGSETQYF. Written as DNA, the CDR3 is TGTGCCACCAGCGGGGGGTCAGAGACCCAGTACTTC.

This rearrangement joins TRBV12-3 or TRBV12-4 to TRBJ2-6; D ambiguous. This CDR3 spans 14 amino acids. The ends were cut back, 6 bases at V and 0 bases at J, with 6 bases in the middle. Here the CDR3 DNA reads TGTGCCAGCAGGGACGGCTCTGGGGCCAACGTCCTGACTTTC. Translating gives CASRDGSGANVLTF.

The gene calls are TRBV5-5 and TRBJ2-7; possibly TRBD1 for D (6 bases). CDR3 length: 12 amino acids. Germline V gene sequence: CDR1 SGHKS, CDR2 YYEKEE (reference sequence). In nucleotides, the CDR3 is TGTGCCAGCAGCTCTCCAGGGGCGACTTGGCACGTC. Amino acid sequence: CASSSPGATWHV.

This clonotype showed up just a few times. The chain uses TRBV7-2 and TRBJ1-2; a possible D gene is TRBD1 (6 bases). Trimming removed 3 bases at V and 5 bases at J, with 19 bases between. Germline V gene sequence: CDR1 SGHTA, CDR2 FQGNSA. This CDR3 has 16 residues. The CDR3 sequence: CASSLSGTSQGYGYTF. The DNA for the CDR3 is TGTGCCAGCAGCTTGTCCGGGACCTCCCAGGGGTATGGCTACACCTTC.

The V and J genes are TRBV7-9 and TRBJ1-1; the D is unclear. This CDR3 region has 13 residues. The V gene's germline CDR1 is SEHNR and CDR2 FQNEAQ (reference sequence). V was pared by 7 bases and J by 4 bases, with 13 bases between. The CDR3 spells CASTIGVITEAFF. The CDR3 DNA reads TGTGCCAGCACTATCGGAGTGATCACTGAAGCTTTCTTT.

This clonotype was detected only a few times. For the CDR3, the DNA is TGCAGGGGGCAGCGGGAAAGCACAGATACGCAGTATTTT. Its protein product is CRGQRESTDTQYF. J is TRBJ2-3 and V is TRBV20-1; 7 bases fit TRBD2. Germline V gene sequence: CDR1 DFQATT, CDR2 SNEGSKA (reference sequence). The CDR3 sequence is 13 residues long.

In DNA form, the CDR3 reads TGTGCCAGCAGCCGCTTTATGGGACAGGGGCAAAAGCACTACGAGCAGTACTTC. The encoded protein is CASSRFMGQGQKHYEQYF. The chain has TRBV11-2 and TRBJ2-7, with TRBD1 matching over 10 bases. The CDR3 covers 18 residues. The germline V gene encodes CDR1 SGHAT and CDR2 FQNNGV. V lost 5 bases, J lost 3 bases, and 16 bases stayed unmatched.

CDR3 in DNA: TGTGCCACCAGTGCCAACTCGGACACCGGGGAGCTGTTTTTT. Amino acids: CATSANSDTGELFF. The chain couples TRBV24-1 to TRBJ2-2; no clear D gene. V was shortened by 5 bases and J by 3 bases, with 9 bases between the two germline ends. Germline-derived CDR1 and CDR2 are KGHDR and SFDVKD. The length of the CDR3 is 14 residues.

This clonotype was seen only a few times. The chain carries TRBV3-1 and TRBJ2-3; 8 bases are shared with TRBD2. The CDR3 has 15 residues. V was clipped by 3 bases and J by 4 bases; unmatched bases: 6. Germline V gives CDR1 LGHDT, CDR2 YNNKEL (reference sequence). In nucleotides, the CDR3 is TGTGCCAGCAGCCATGGGAGCGGGAGTGCAGATACGCAGTATTTT. Residues: CASSHGSGSADTQYF.

The chain joins TRBV7-9 to TRBJ2-6; TRBD1 or TRBD2 may be the D gene (5 bases each). V lost 5 bases and J lost 0, with 8 bases in between. Germline V gene data show CDR1 as SEHNR and CDR2 as FQNEAQ (reference sequence). CDR3 length: 15 amino acids. CDR3 sequence reads: CASSERGSGANVLTF. CDR3 bases: TGTGCCAGCAGCGAGAGGGGCTCTGGGGCCAACGTCCTGACTTTC.

The CDR3 here is CASREGIDEKLFF. The CDR3 nucleotides read TGTGCCAGTAGGGAGGGGATAGATGAAAAACTGTTTTTT. The V gene is TRBV19, the J gene TRBJ1-4; a possible D gene is TRBD1 (5 bases). Germline-derived CDR1 and CDR2 are LNHDA and SQIVND (reference sequence). The CDR3 spans 13 residues. V was shortened by 6 bases and J by 6 bases, with 11 bases between the two germline ends.

The rearrangement links TRBV28 to TRBJ2-7; 9 nucleotides match TRBD1. With 6 bases clipped from V and 4 bases from J, the junction kept 4 bases outside the gene matches. The CDR3 has 13 residues. Germline-derived CDR1 and CDR2 are MDHEN and SYDVKM. CDR3 loop: CASSYGTGYEQYF. CDR3 bases: TGTGCCAGCAGCTACGGGACAGGGTACGAGCAGTACTTC.

In this sample, this clonotype turned up a few times. V gene TRBV5-1 combines with J gene TRBJ1-1; 8 bases fit TRBD1. After removal of 1 base from V and 7 bases from J, the junction contained 9 bases not matched to a gene. Germline V gives CDR1 SGHRS, CDR2 YFSETQ. The length of the CDR3 is 15 residues. CDR3 in DNA: TGCGCCAGCAGCTTGAGGCAGGGGGCCGGGCATGAAGCTTTCTTT. It encodes CASSLRQGAGHEAFF.

The chain uses TRBV5-6 and TRBJ1-1; D gene unclear. The germline CDR1 and CDR2 sequences are SGHDT and YYEEEE. This CDR3 comprises 13 residues. The ends were cut back, 7 bases at V and 0 bases at J, with 10 bases in the middle. For the CDR3, the DNA is TGTGCCAGCGCAGGCGGAATGAACACTGAAGCTTTCTTT. This translates into CASAGGMNTEAFF.

This clonotype showed up just a few times. This chain uses TRBV4-2 with TRBJ2-3; TRBD2 aligns across 12 bases. CDR1 is LGHNA and CDR2 is YNFKEQ in the germline V gene. V shed 2 bases and J 4 bases; nucleotides not matched to a gene: 4. The CDR3 covers 16 residues. In DNA form, the CDR3 reads TGTGCCAGCAGCCAATTACTAGCGGGAGGAGCAGATACGCAGTATTTT. This gives the protein CASSQLLAGGADTQYF.

There are a few counts of this clonotype. The chain links TRBV5-1 to TRBJ2-7; D unclear. CDR1 and CDR2 from the germline V gene are SGHRS and YFSETQ. The CDR3 runs to 14 residues. Trimming removed 0 bases from V and 2 bases from J, with 9 bases in between. CDR3: CASSLDFVTYEQYF. Here the CDR3 DNA reads TGCGCCAGCAGCTTGGATTTTGTAACCTACGAGCAGTACTTC.

The chain employs TRBV11-3 and TRBJ2-5; the match to TRBD2 covers 8 bases. Trimming at V came to 5 bases and at J to 2 bases, leaving 10 bases not matched to a gene. The germline CDR1 and CDR2 sequences are SGHNT and YENEEA. The CDR3 is 16 residues long. CDR3 sequence reads: CASSLRRTSFQETQYF. DNA for the CDR3: TGTGCCAGCAGCCTCCGGCGGACTAGCTTTCAAGAGACCCAGTACTTC.

This clonotype was picked up many times. The V call is TRBV6-1, the J call TRBJ1-2; D gene unclear. Germline V gene data show CDR1 as MNHNS and CDR2 as SASEGT. The CDR3 totals 12 residues. Trimming stripped 1 base from V and 4 bases from J, with 4 bases between. Here the CDR3 reads CASSEGGYGYTF. The CDR3 coding sequence is TGTGCCAGCAGTGAAGGGGGCTATGGCTACACCTTC.

This chain links TRBV7-6 with TRBJ1-3, with D possibly matching TRBD1 (6 bases). The CDR3 is 16 residues long. From germline, CDR1 is SGHVS and CDR2 FNYEAQ. Trimming pared 0 bases from V and 2 bases from J, leaving 11 bases between. CDR3: CASSLAYRETGNTIYF. The DNA for the CDR3 is TGTGCCAGCAGCTTAGCGTACAGGGAGACTGGAAACACCATATATTTT.

This clonotype was detected many times. The CDR3 nucleotides read TGCGCCAGCAGCTTGATCGGGACACAGCACCTGAGGGAAAAACTGTTTTTT. Residues: CASSLIGTQHLREKLFF. This chain connects TRBV5-1 to TRBJ1-4; maybe TRBD1 (6 bases). Germline CDR1 reads SGHRS; CDR2 reads YFSETQ. V gave up 1 base and J gave up 8 bases, with 21 bases separating them. The CDR3 covers 17 residues.

This clonotype has a handful of counts. The chain employs TRBV6-1 and TRBJ2-2; tentatively, D is TRBD1 (5 bases). The CDR3 runs 15 residues. Germline CDR1 reads MNHNS; CDR2 reads SASEGT. Trimming stripped 6 bases from V and 2 bases from J, with 13 bases between. The CDR3 sequence is CASRAGITNTGELFF. CDR3 nucleotides: TGTGCCAGCAGGGCAGGGATTACCAACACCGGGGAGCTGTTTTTT.

The chain has TRBV20-1 and TRBJ2-3, with 9 bases matching TRBD2. This CDR3 comprises 17 residues. The germline CDR1 and CDR2 sequences are DFQATT and SNEGSKA (reference sequence). V gave up 1 base and J gave up 2 bases; unmatched junction bases: 10. For the CDR3, the DNA is TGCAGTGCTAGAGCCATGGCGGGAGGGCTGGACACAGATACGCAGTATTTT. This codes for CSARAMAGGLDTDTQYF.

The chain employs TRBV6-8 and TRBJ2-7; 8 bases align to TRBD2. With V trimmed by 5 bases and J by 1 base, 7 bases remained unmatched. CDR1 is MNHGY, CDR2 SAAAGT, per germline. This CDR3 has 15 residues. CDR3 coding DNA: TGTGCCAGCAGTAAACTAGCGGTACCTTCCTACGAGCAGTACGTC. It encodes CASSKLAVPSYEQYV.

The chain links TRBV5-5 to TRBJ1-6; 11 nucleotides agree with TRBD1. V was pared by 6 bases and J by 7 bases, with 6 bases of the junction left unmatched. There are 15 residues in the CDR3. Germline loops: CDR1 SGHKS, CDR2 YYEKEE (reference sequence). The CDR3 DNA reads TGTGCCAGCAACTTCGGACAGGGGGCCAATTCACCCCTCCACTTT. This gives the protein CASNFGQGANSPLHF.